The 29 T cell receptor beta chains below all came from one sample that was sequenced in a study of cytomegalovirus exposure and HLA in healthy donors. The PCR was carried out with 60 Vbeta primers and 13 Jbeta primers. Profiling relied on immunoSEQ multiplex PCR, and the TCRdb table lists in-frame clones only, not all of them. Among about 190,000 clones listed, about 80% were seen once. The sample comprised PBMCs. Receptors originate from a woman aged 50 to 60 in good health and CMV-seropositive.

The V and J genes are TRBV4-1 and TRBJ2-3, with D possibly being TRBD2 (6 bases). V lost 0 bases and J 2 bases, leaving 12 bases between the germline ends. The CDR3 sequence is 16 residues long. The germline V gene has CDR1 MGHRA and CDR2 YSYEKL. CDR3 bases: TGCGCCAGCAGCCAAGATCGGGACTCGAACACAGATACGCAGTATTTT. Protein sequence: CASSQDRDSNTDTQYF.

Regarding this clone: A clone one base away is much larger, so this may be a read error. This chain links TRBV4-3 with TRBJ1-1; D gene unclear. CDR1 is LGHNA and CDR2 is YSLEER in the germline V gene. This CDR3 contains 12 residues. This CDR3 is CTSSQDHGGAFF. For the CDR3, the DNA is TGCACCAGCAGCCAAGACCACGGCGGGGCTTTCTTT.

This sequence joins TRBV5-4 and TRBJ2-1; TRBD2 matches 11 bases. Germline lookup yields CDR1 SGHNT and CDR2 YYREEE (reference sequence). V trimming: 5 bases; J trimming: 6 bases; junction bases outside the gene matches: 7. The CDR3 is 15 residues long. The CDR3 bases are TGTGCCAGCAGTTTTAGCGGGGGGGCCCCCAATGAGCAGTTCTTC. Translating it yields CASSFSGGAPNEQFF.

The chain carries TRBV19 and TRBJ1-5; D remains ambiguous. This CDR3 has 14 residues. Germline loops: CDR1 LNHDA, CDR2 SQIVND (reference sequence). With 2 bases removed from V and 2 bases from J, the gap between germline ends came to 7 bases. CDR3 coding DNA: TGTGCCAGTAGTATAACGGAGGGCAATCAGCCCCAGCATTTT. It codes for CASSITEGNQPQHF.

Here the CDR3 DNA reads TGTGCCAGCAGCCTCGGGACAGGGGGGGATTCACCCCTCCACTTT. Translated: CASSLGTGGDSPLHF. The chain is built from TRBV6-6 and TRBJ1-6; 11 bases agree with TRBD1. The CDR3 spans 15 residues. The germline V gene encodes CDR1 MNHNY and CDR2 SVGAGI (reference sequence). Trimming took 6 bases from V and 8 from J; bases not matched to a gene: 6.

The CDR3: CATSEGQGNTIYF. CDR3 DNA: TGTGCCACCAGCGAGGGACAAGGAAACACCATATATTTT. V usage is TRBV15 and J usage is TRBJ1-3, with D possibly TRBD1 on 6 matching bases. The CDR3 runs 13 residues. CDR1 and CDR2 from the germline V gene are LNHNV and YYDKDF (reference sequence). V was shortened by 5 bases and J by 4 bases, with 9 bases between the two germline ends.

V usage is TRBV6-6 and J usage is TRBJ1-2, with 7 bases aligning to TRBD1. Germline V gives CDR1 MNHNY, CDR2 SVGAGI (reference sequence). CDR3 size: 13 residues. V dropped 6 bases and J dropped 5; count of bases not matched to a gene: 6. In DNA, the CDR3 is TGTGCCAGCAGGACCGGGACAGAGTATGGCTACACCTTC. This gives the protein CASRTGTEYGYTF.

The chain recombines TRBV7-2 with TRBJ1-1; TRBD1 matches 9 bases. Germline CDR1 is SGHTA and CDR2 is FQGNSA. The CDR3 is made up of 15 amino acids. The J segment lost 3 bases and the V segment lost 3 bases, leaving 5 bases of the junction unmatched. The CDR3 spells CASSFSRTGDTEAFF. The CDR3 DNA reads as TGTGCCAGCAGCTTCTCTCGGACAGGGGACACTGAAGCTTTCTTT.

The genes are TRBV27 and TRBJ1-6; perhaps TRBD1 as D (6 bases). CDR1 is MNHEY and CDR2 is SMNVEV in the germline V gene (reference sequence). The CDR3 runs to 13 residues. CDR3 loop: CDRASPYNSPLHF. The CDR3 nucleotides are TGTGACAGGGCTTCTCCCTATAATTCACCCCTCCACTTT.

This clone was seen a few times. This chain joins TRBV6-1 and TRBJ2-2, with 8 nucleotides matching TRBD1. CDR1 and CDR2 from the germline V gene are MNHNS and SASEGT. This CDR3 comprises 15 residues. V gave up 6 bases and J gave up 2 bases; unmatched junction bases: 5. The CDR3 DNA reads TGTGCCAGCAGGAGGACAGGGCCTAACACCGGGGAGCTGTTTTTT. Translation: CASRRTGPNTGELFF.

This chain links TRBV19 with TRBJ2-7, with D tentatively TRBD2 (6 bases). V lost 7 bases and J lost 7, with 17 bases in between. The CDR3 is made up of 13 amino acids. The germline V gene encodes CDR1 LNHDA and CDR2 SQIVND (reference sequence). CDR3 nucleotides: TGTGCCAGTACCCGGTCCGGGGGAAGAGAGCAGTACTTC. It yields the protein CASTRSGGREQYF.

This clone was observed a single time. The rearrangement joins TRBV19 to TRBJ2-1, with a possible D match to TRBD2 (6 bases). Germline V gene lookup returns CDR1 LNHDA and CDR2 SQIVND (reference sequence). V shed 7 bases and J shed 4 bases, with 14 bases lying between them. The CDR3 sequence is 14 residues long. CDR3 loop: CASNSGWDYNEQFF. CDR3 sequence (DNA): TGTGCCAGTAATAGCGGATGGGATTACAATGAGCAGTTCTTC.

The CDR3 loop reads CASSVGTGEYGYTF. The CDR3 nucleotides are TGTGCCAGCAGCGTAGGAACAGGGGAATATGGCTACACCTTC. This chain connects TRBV9 to TRBJ1-2, with TRBD1 matching over 7 bases. Germline loops: CDR1 SGDLS, CDR2 YYNGEE. This CDR3 is 14 amino acids long. The V segment lost 0 bases and the J segment 5 bases; nucleotides outside the gene matches: 4.

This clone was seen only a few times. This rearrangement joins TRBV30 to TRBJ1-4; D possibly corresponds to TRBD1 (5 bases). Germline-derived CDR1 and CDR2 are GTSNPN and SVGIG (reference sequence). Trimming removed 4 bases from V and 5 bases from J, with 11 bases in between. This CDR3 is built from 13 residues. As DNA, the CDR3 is TGTGCCTGGATGCGCAGGGTCAATGAAAAACTGTTTTTT. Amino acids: CAWMRRVNEKLFF.

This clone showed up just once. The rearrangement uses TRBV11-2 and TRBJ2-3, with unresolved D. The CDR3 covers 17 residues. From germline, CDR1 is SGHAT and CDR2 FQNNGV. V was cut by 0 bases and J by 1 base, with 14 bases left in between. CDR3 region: CASSLDLSPGGTDTQYF. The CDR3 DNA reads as TGTGCCAGCAGCTTAGATCTATCCCCCGGAGGCACAGATACGCAGTATTTT.

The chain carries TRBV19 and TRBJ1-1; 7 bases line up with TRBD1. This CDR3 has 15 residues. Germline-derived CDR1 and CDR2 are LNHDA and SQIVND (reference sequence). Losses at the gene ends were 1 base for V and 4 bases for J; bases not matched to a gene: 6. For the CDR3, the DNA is TGTGCCAGTAGTATAGGGGGGGCAGGGGGCACTGAAGCTTTCTTT. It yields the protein CASSIGGAGGTEAFF.

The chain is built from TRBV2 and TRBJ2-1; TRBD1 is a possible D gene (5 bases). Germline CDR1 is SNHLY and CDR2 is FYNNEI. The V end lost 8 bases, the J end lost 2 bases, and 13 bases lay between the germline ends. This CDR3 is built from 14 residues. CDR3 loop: CASGLRQPYNEQFF. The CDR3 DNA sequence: TGTGCCAGCGGTTTAAGACAGCCCTACAATGAGCAGTTCTTC.

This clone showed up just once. The CDR3 DNA sequence: TGTGCCAGCACCGGACACATGAACACTGAAGCTTTCTTT. This codes for CASTGHMNTEAFF. The chain uses TRBV7-2 and TRBJ1-1, with D possibly matching TRBD1 (5 bases). The CDR3 loop spans 13 amino acids. Trimming took off 7 bases at V and 0 bases at J, with 9 bases between the two ends. Germline V gives CDR1 SGHTA, CDR2 FQGNSA.

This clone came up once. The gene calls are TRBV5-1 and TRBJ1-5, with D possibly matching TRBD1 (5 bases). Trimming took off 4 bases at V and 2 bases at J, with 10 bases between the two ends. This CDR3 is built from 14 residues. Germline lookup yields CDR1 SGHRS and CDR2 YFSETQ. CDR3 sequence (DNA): TGCGCCAGCAGCCAAGGGGAAGGCAATCAGCCCCAGCATTTT. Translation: CASSQGEGNQPQHF.

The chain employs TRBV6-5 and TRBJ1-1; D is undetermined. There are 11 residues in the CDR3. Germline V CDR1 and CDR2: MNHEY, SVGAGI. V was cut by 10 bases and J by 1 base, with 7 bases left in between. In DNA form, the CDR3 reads TGTGCCACCAACTGGAACACTGAAGCTTTCTTT. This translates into CATNWNTEAFF.

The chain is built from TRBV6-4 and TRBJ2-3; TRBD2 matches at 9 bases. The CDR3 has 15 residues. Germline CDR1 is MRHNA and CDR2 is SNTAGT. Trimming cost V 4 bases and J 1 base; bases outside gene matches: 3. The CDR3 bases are TGTGCCAGCAGTGCATTAGCGGGGGGCACAGATACGCAGTATTTT. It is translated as CASSALAGGTDTQYF.

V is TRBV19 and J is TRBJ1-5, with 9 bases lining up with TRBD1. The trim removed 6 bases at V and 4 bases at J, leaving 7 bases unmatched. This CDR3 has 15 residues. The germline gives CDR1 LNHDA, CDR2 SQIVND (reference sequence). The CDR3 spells CASSDRDRENQPQHF. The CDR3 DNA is TGTGCCAGTAGCGACCGGGACAGGGAGAATCAGCCCCAGCATTTT.

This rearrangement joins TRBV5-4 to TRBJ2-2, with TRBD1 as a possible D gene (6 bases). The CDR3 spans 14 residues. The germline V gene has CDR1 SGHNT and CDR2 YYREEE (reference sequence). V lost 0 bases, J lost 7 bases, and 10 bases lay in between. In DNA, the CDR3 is TGTGCCAGCAGCTTGGACAGGGAGAACGGGGAGCTGTTTTTT. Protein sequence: CASSLDRENGELFF.

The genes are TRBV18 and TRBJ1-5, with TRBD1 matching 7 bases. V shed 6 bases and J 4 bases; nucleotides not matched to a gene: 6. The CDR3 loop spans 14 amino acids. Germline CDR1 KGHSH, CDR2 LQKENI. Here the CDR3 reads CASSLGQDNQPQHF. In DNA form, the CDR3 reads TGTGCCAGCTCGCTCGGACAGGATAATCAGCCCCAGCATTTT.

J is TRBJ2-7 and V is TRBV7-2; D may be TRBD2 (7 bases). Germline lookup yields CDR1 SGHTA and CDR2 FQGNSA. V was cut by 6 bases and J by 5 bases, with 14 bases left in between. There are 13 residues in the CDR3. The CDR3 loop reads CASRKGGGHEQYF. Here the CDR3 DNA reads TGTGCCAGCAGAAAAGGCGGGGGCCACGAGCAGTACTTC.

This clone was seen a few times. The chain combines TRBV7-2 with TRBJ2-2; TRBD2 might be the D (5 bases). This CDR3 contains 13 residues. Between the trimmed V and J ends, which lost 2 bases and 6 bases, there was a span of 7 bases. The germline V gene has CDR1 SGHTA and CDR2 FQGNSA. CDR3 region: CASSLFGAGELFF. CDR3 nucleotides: TGTGCCAGCAGCTTATTCGGGGCCGGGGAGCTGTTTTTT.

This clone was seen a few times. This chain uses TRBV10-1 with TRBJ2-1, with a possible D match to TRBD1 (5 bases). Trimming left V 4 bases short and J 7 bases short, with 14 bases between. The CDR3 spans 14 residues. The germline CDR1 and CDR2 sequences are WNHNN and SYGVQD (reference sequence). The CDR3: CASSGPGFPNEQFF. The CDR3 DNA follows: TGCGCCAGCAGTGGGCCAGGGTTCCCGAATGAGCAGTTCTTC.

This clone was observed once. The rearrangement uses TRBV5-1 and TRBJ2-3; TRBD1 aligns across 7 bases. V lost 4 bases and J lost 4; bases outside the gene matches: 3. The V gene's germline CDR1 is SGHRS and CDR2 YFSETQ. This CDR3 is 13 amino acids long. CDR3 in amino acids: CASSEGTADTQYF. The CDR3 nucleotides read TGCGCCAGCAGCGAGGGGACAGCAGATACGCAGTATTTT.

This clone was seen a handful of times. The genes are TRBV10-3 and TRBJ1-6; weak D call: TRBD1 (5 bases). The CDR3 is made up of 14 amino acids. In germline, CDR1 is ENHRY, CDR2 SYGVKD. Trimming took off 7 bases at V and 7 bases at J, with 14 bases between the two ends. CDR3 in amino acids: CAITRDRQNSPLHF. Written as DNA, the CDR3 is TGTGCCATCACGCGGGACCGACAAAATTCACCCCTCCACTTT.